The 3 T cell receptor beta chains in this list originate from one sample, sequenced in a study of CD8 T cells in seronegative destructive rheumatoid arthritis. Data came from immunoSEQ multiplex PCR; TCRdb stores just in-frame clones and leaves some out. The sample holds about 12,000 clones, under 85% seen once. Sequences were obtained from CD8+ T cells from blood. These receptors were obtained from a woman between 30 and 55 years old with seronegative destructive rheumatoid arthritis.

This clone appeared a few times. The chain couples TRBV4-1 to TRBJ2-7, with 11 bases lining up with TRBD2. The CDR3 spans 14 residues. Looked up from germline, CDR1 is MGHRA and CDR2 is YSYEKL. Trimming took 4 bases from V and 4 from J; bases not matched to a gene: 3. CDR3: CASSLRLAGYEQYV. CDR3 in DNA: TGCGCCAGCAGCCTTCGACTAGCGGGGTACGAGCAGTACGTC.

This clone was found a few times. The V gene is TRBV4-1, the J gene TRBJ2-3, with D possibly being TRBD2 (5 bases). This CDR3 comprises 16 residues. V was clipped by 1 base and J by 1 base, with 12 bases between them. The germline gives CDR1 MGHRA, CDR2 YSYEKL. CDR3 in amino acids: CASSQVRGYGTDTQYF. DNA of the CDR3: TGCGCCAGCAGCCAAGTACGGGGATATGGCACAGATACGCAGTATTTT.

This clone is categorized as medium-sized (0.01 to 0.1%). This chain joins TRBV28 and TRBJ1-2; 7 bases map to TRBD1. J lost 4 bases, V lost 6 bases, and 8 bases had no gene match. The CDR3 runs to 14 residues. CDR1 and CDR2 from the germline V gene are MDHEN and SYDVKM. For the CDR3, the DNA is TGTGCCAGCAGCCCCCTCAGGGGGTCCTATGGCTACACCTTC. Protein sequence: CASSPLRGSYGYTF.